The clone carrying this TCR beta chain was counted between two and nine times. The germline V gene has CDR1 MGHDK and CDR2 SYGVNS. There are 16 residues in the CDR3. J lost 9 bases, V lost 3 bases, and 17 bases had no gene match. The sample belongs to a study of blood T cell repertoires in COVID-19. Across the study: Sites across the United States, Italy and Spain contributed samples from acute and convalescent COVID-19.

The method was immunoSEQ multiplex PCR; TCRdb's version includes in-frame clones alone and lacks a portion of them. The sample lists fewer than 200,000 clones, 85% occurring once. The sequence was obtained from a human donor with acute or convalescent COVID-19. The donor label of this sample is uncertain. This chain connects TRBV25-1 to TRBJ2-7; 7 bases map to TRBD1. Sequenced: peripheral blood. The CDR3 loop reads CASSEPAPGQFIAQYF. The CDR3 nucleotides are TGTGCCAGCAGTGAGCCAGCGCCGGGACAGTTTATAGCGCAGTACTTC.